This T cell receptor (beta chain) comes out of a study of glioma-infiltrating T cells after dendritic cell vaccination. Study overall: Glioblastoma patients came from Phase I and II dendritic cell vaccination trials. The vaccine used monocyte-derived dendritic cells pulsed overnight with autologous tumor lysate. Whole-study findings and limits: No direct clonality-survival link was found; a diverse polyclonal response may matter.

PBMC were collected before vaccination, two weeks after the third vaccination, and at progression. Of note for this clone: Its specificity is unknown.

Libraries were prepared by immunoSEQ multiplex PCR; TCRdb keeps only in-frame clonotypes and omits some of them. The sample includes around 32,000 clones, 85% to 95% of them seen just once. The CDR3 runs to 15 residues. Germline V lookup: CDR1 SGHRS, CDR2 YFSETQ. The trim removed 4 bases at V and 2 bases at J, leaving 8 bases unmatched. This sequence originates from a human donor with glioblastoma. The J gene is TRBJ2-5, the V gene TRBV5-1, with 7 bases that match TRBD2. Sequenced here: blood, sampled before dendritic cell vaccination. The CDR3 reads CASSDAGGLQETQYF. The DNA for the CDR3 is TGCGCCAGCAGCGATGCCGGGGGACTACAAGAGACCCAGTACTTC.